One sample yielded the 19 T cell receptor beta chains listed below, sequenced in a study of T-cell reconstitution after alpha-beta-depleted transplantation in children. The TCRbeta library incorporated unique molecular identifiers. TCRdb ran MiXCR on the PCR reads and lists one entry per CDR3 protein. This sample has some 300,000 distinct CDR3 sequences; over 9% occur once, and the top ten carry roughly 7%. Sequencing used PBMCs, obtained before TCRalphabeta/CD19-depleted stem cell transplant. The receptors were gathered from a boy in the first two years of life with acute myeloid leukemia, due to receive a stem cell transplant.

This clonotype has a count of ten or more. This chain joins TRBV29-1 and TRBJ2-2; 8 nucleotides line up with TRBD1. CDR1 and CDR2 (germline): SQVTM, ANQGSEA. CDR3 length equals 14 residues. After removal of 1 base from V and 6 bases from J, the junction contained 4 bases not matched to a gene. CDR3 sequence: CSVEVRQGPGELFF. For the CDR3, the DNA is TGCAGCGTTGAAGTCCGACAGGGGCCCGGGGAGCTGTTTTTT.

The V gene is TRBV20-1, the J gene TRBJ2-2; perhaps TRBD1 as D (5 bases). CDR1 DFQATT and CDR2 SNEGSKA come from the germline V gene (reference sequence). V was pared by 2 bases and J by 3 bases, with 13 bases between. This CDR3 is 15 amino acids long. As DNA, the CDR3 is TGCAGTGCTAGAATCGGACACGGTCACACCGGGGAGCTGTTTTTT. Translating gives CSARIGHGHTGELFF.

Ten or more counts support this clonotype. This sequence joins TRBV20-1 and TRBJ2-5; TRBD2 might be the D (5 bases). Trimming took off 0 bases at V and 1 base at J, with 9 bases between the two ends. CDR3 length: 14 residues. In germline, CDR1 is DFQATT, CDR2 SNEGSKA (reference sequence). DNA of the CDR3: TGCAGTGCTAGAGATAGCAGCGGCCAAGAGACCCAGTACTTC. Amino acid sequence: CSARDSSGQETQYF.

The V and J genes are TRBV29-1 and TRBJ1-4; 7 nucleotides align to TRBD1. The CDR3 has 15 residues. Trimming took 1 base from V and 4 from J; bases not matched to a gene: 6. Germline V CDR1 and CDR2: SQVTM, ANQGSEA. CDR3 amino acids: CSVEGTGPNNEKLFF. DNA for the CDR3: TGCAGCGTTGAAGGGACAGGACCAAATAATGAAAAACTGTTTTTT.

V gene TRBV7-9 combines with J gene TRBJ2-3; 9 positions match TRBD2. CDR1 and CDR2 from the germline V gene are SEHNR and FQNEAQ (reference sequence). V was clipped by 4 bases and J by 3 bases; unmatched bases: 5. The CDR3 contains 15 residues. The CDR3 here is CASSSGTSLTDTQYF. CDR3 in DNA: TGTGCCAGCAGCTCCGGGACTAGCCTAACAGATACGCAGTATTTT.

This clonotype was seen ten or more times. The gene calls are TRBV18 and TRBJ2-3, with a weak D call TRBD1 (6 bases). The CDR3 consists of 13 residues. The V end was cut by 9 bases, the J end by 0 bases, with 10 bases between. Germline CDR1 and CDR2: KGHSH and LQKENI. For the CDR3, the DNA is TGTGCCAGTCTACAGGGAAGCACAGATACGCAGTATTTT. Translated, it gives CASLQGSTDTQYF.

This clonotype appeared many times. The CDR3 DNA follows: TGCAGCGTTGTATCTGGGGGGGTAGCCAAAAACATTCAGTACTTC. It encodes CSVVSGGVAKNIQYF. The chain has TRBV29-1 and TRBJ2-4; 7 positions match TRBD2. The CDR3 is made up of 15 amino acids. Trimming took 4 bases from V and 0 from J; bases not matched to a gene: 6. Per germline, CDR1 SQVTM and CDR2 ANQGSEA. The full variable domain, its missing parts supplied by reference TRBV29-1 and TRBJ2-4, is SAVISQKPSRDICQRGTSLTIQCQVDSQVTMMFWYRQQPGQSLTLIATANQGSEATYESGFVIDKFPISRPNLTFSTLTVSNMSPEDSSIYLCSVVSGGVAKNIQYFGAGTRLSVL.

This clonotype was seen a handful of times. V and J are TRBV19 and TRBJ1-2, with TRBD1 as a possible D gene (5 bases). The V gene lost 7 bases and the J gene lost 7 bases, with 10 bases spanning the gap. Germline V lookup: CDR1 LNHDA, CDR2 SQIVND (reference sequence). The CDR3 extends over 11 amino acids. The CDR3 DNA sequence: TGTGCCAGTAATGGGAGGGGTGGCTACACCTTC. Its translation is CASNGRGGYTF.

In its sample, this clonotype was seen many times. The rearrangement links TRBV7-2 to TRBJ1-1, with D perhaps matching TRBD1 (5 bases). The germline V gene encodes CDR1 SGHTA and CDR2 FQGNSA. V lost 2 bases to trimming and J lost 0 bases, with 13 bases between them. The CDR3 runs 16 residues. The CDR3 nucleotides read TGTGCCAGCAGCTTAAGTGGACACCCTTTGAACACTGAAGCTTTCTTT. Amino acids: CASSLSGHPLNTEAFF.

The chain joins TRBV5-5 to TRBJ2-6; D tentatively reads TRBD1 or TRBD2 (5 bases each). V was shortened by 5 bases and J by 2 bases, with 11 bases between the two germline ends. Germline CDR1 SGHKS, CDR2 YYEKEE (reference sequence). The CDR3 contains 15 residues. CDR3 amino acids: CASRPGAPGANVLTF. The CDR3 nucleotides are TGTGCCAGCAGACCCGGGGCGCCTGGGGCCAACGTCCTGACTTTC.

The rearrangement uses TRBV30 and TRBJ2-7, with D tentatively TRBD2 (5 bases). Trimming stripped 0 bases from V and 2 bases from J, with 17 bases between. CDR3 size: 16 residues. The germline gives CDR1 GTSNPN, CDR2 SVGIG (reference sequence). This CDR3 reads CAWSVKNLAPAYEQYF. The CDR3 nucleotides read TGTGCCTGGAGTGTGAAAAATCTAGCACCGGCCTACGAGCAGTACTTC.

This clonotype was recorded many times. The gene calls are TRBV6-5 and TRBJ1-3; D is ambiguous. Trimming shortened V by 1 base and J by 1 base, and 8 bases separated the two germline ends. The CDR3 extends over 15 amino acids. Germline V gene lookup returns CDR1 MNHEY and CDR2 SVGAGI. In DNA, the CDR3 is TGTGCCAGCAGTTACTTAGACCATTCTGGAAACACCATATATTTT. This sequence encodes CASSYLDHSGNTIYF.

This clonotype was counted many times. This rearrangement joins TRBV5-1 to TRBJ1-4; TRBD1 is a possible D gene (6 bases). CDR3 length: 13 amino acids. V dropped 4 bases and J dropped 8 bases, with 12 bases sitting between them. Germline-derived CDR1 and CDR2 are SGHRS and YFSETQ. CDR3 protein: CASSPPGTEKLFF. CDR3 coding DNA: TGCGCCAGCAGCCCGCCCGGGACAGAAAAACTGTTTTTT.

This clonotype occurred many times. V gene TRBV9 combines with J gene TRBJ2-7, with TRBD2 matching 14 bases. Unmatched junction bases numbered 7, after V lost 0 bases and J lost 5 bases. CDR1 SGDLS and CDR2 YYNGEE come from the germline V gene. This CDR3 contains 17 residues. The CDR3 sequence: CASSVGRGLAGDHEQYF. The CDR3 coding sequence is TGTGCCAGCAGCGTAGGGCGGGGACTAGCGGGAGATCACGAGCAGTACTTC.

This clonotype showed up many times. The chain couples TRBV28 to TRBJ2-4; either TRBD1 or TRBD2 may supply D (5 bases each). V shed 2 bases and J shed 8 bases, with 13 bases lying between them. CDR1 and CDR2 from the germline V gene are MDHEN and SYDVKM. The CDR3 is 14 residues long. This CDR3 reads CASSLPRERDIQYF. The CDR3 bases are TGTGCCAGCAGTTTACCCAGGGAGAGGGACATTCAGTACTTC. The full variable domain, rest sourced from reference TRBV28 and TRBJ2-4, is DVKVTQSSRYLVKRTGEKVFLECVQDMDHENMFWYRQDPGLGLRLIYFSYDVKMKEKGDIPEGYSVSREKKERFSLILESASTNQTSMYLCASSLPRERDIQYFGAGTRLSVL.

This clonotype has ten or more counts. This chain links TRBV6-5 with TRBJ2-5, with D perhaps TRBD1 (6 bases). The CDR3 is made up of 13 amino acids. Trimming cost V 2 bases and J 3 bases, with 7 bases left between them. Germline lookup yields CDR1 MNHEY and CDR2 SVGAGI. The CDR3 spells CASSYAGEETQYF. The CDR3 bases are TGTGCCAGCAGTTACGCAGGGGAAGAGACCCAGTACTTC.

This clonotype was counted many times. V is TRBV7-3 and J is TRBJ2-1, with D possibly being TRBD1 or TRBD2 (6 bases each). Trimming removed 3 bases at V and 10 bases at J, with 16 bases between. The CDR3 sequence is 14 residues long. CDR1 is SGHTA and CDR2 is FQGTGA in the germline V gene. The chain's CDR3 is CASSLEGGEKEQFF. The CDR3 nucleotides are TGTGCCAGCAGCTTGGAGGGGGGTGAGAAGGAGCAGTTCTTC.

This chain's CDR3 is CASNPGTADQPQHF. The CDR3 nucleotides read TGTGCCAGTAACCCCGGGACCGCTGATCAGCCCCAGCATTTT. This chain links TRBV19 with TRBJ1-5, with a tentative D call TRBD1 (5 bases). Per the germline V gene, CDR1 is LNHDA and CDR2 is SQIVND (reference sequence). Trimming pared 7 bases from V and 5 bases from J, leaving 15 bases between. CDR3 length equals 14 residues.

This clonotype was counted ten times or more. J is TRBJ2-7 and V is TRBV6-6; 8 bases map to TRBD1. This CDR3 contains 15 residues. V lost 6 bases, J lost 4 bases, and 11 bases stayed unmatched. Germline V gene sequence: CDR1 MNHNY, CDR2 SVGAGI (reference sequence). CDR3 nucleotide sequence: TGTGCCAGCAGCCAAACCGGGACAGGACGTTACGAGCAGTACTTC. Residues: CASSQTGTGRYEQYF.